The clone carrying this T cell receptor beta chain showed up just once. The antigen is unknown. TCRdb's table, derived via immunoSEQ multiplex PCR, lists solely in-frame clones and lacks some. The repertoire holds 90,000 to 100,000 clones, with around 92% as singletons. The time point is: week 47, end of study. Every vaccination contained 300 ug of the mutant IDH1 20-mer peptide and was paired with topical imiquimod. V lost 4 bases to trimming and J lost 3 bases; unmatched junction nucleotides: 10. The germline gives CDR1 SGHRS, CDR2 YFSETQ. This CDR3 is built from 15 residues. The data were obtained in a study of a mutant IDH1 vaccine in newly diagnosed glioma. Whole-study context: Earlier therapy was either radiotherapy, temozolomide, or both, and most got both.

This sequence originates from a woman in her 50s with glioma. V and J are TRBV5-1 and TRBJ2-7; 7 positions match TRBD1. The sequenced sample was PBMCs, obtained from a glioma patient whose treatment included an IDH1 peptide vaccine. In DNA, the CDR3 is TGCGCCAGCAGCACATCGACAGGGAGAGTCTACGAGCAGTACTTC. It yields the protein CASSTSTGRVYEQYF. The full variable domain, completed using reference TRBV5-1 and TRBJ2-7, is KAGVTQTPRYLIKTRGQQVTLSCSPISGHRSVSWYQQTPGQGLQFLFEYFSETQRNKGNFPGRFSGRQFSNSRSEMNVSTLELGDSALYLCASSTSTGRVYEQYFGPGTRLTVT.